This TCR beta chain was recovered during a study of cytomegalovirus exposure and HLA in healthy donors. Overall study findings and caveats: Analyses of presence/absence relied on an assumption of roughly uniform sequencing depth across donors.

13 Jbeta primers and 60 Vbeta primers were used for the PCR. Method: immunoSEQ multiplex PCR; TCRdb's copy keeps in-frame clones and lacks some. The profile covers about 190,000 clones, with more than 65% appearing a single time and roughly 6% taken by the ten largest. The germline V and J ends were trimmed by 5 bases and 0 bases, with 8 bases remaining between them. The CDR3 sequence is 15 residues long. The germline CDR1 and CDR2 sequences are MNHEY and SVGAGI. Points on this clone: Antigen specificity is unknown.

The origin of this receptor is a young woman in good health and CMV-seropositive. The sample taken for sequencing was PBMCs. This chain joins TRBV6-5 and TRBJ2-6; D uncertain. The CDR3 DNA is TGTGCCAGCAGTCCCAGGCACTCTGGGGCCAACGTCCTGACTTTC. This sequence encodes CASSPRHSGANVLTF.